Below are 30 T cell receptor beta chains sequenced from a single sample in a study of T cell repertoires in cytomegalovirus infection (dated by TCRdb to about 2019). Sequencing took place on an Illumina HiSeq 1500. The raw public reads went through TCRdb reprocessing: fastp at Q25, MiXCR clone calling, in-frame beta chains kept. Rows with one shared CDR3 protein collapse into an entry with the most common genes and DNA. The sample table contains 350,000 to 450,000 distinct CDR3 sequences; only one count was recorded for about a sixth of them. The top ten clones comprise approximately 8% of the sample. The source material was PBMCs. Receptors were obtained from a human donor in good health (CMV status not recorded). Some clones in this sample may be carry-over from other donors' samples.

The chain links TRBV12-3 or TRBV12-4 to TRBJ2-7; possible D gene TRBD2, 6 bases. This CDR3 is built from 14 residues. V was pared by 1 base and J by 5 bases, with 12 bases between. The CDR3 DNA follows: TGTGCCAGCAGTTTAGGTGAACTAGCCAACGAGCAGTACTTC. It codes for CASSLGELANEQYF.

The chain is built from TRBV7-9 and TRBJ2-5; D unresolved. The CDR3 runs to 14 residues. Trimming stripped 1 base from V and 5 bases from J, with 11 bases between. Germline assignment: CDR1 SEHNR and CDR2 FQNEAQ (reference sequence). CDR3 sequence reads: CASSLGLGHETQYF. The CDR3, as DNA: TGTGCCAGCAGCTTAGGTTTGGGCCACGAGACCCAGTACTTC.

This clonotype was detected only a few times. The chain has TRBV7-9 and TRBJ2-7, with a tentative D call TRBD2 (5 bases). The ends were cut back, 8 bases at V and 5 bases at J, with 13 bases in the middle. The CDR3 loop spans 12 amino acids. Germline CDR1 reads SEHNR; CDR2 reads FQNEAQ (reference sequence). The CDR3 loop reads CASAGASHEQYF. CDR3 nucleotide sequence: TGTGCCAGCGCGGGCGCTTCCCACGAGCAGTACTTC.

This clonotype was recorded many times. The V call is TRBV7-2, the J call TRBJ2-7; D might be TRBD2 (6 bases). This CDR3 comprises 13 residues. Germline CDR1 reads SGHTA; CDR2 reads FQGNSA. Trimming took 5 bases from V and 2 from J, leaving 10 bases between them. Here the CDR3 reads CASSLSGAYEQYF. The CDR3 DNA is TGTGCCAGCAGCCTATCGGGAGCCTACGAGCAGTACTTC.

The rearrangement links TRBV28 to TRBJ2-1; 7 positions agree with TRBD2. After removal of 3 bases from V and 5 bases from J, the junction contained 4 bases not matched to a gene. Germline-derived CDR1 and CDR2 are MDHEN and SYDVKM. The CDR3 is 14 amino acids. The CDR3 sequence: CASSFPGLDNEQFF. The CDR3 nucleotides read TGTGCCAGCAGTTTCCCTGGACTAGACAATGAGCAGTTCTTC.

J is TRBJ2-3 and V is TRBV20-1; D is undetermined. Between the trimmed V and J ends, which lost 5 bases and 2 bases, there was a span of 17 bases. CDR1 and CDR2 (germline): DFQATT, SNEGSKA (reference sequence). This CDR3 spans 15 amino acids. The CDR3 coding sequence is TGCAGTGCTGGCCCTATGAGAGGAACCACAGATACGCAGTATTTT. It codes for CSAGPMRGTTDTQYF.

The chain links TRBV5-1 to TRBJ2-5; possible D gene TRBD2, 6 bases. V was shortened by 0 bases and J by 4 bases, with 13 bases between the two germline ends. The CDR3 runs to 15 residues. Germline V lookup: CDR1 SGHRS, CDR2 YFSETQ. DNA for the CDR3: TGCGCCAGCAGCTTGGGCCCGACTAGTTCAGAGACCCAGTACTTC. Translation: CASSLGPTSSETQYF. The full variable domain, its missing parts supplied by reference TRBV5-1 and TRBJ2-5, is KAGVTQTPRYLIKTRGQQVTLSCSPISGHRSVSWYQQTPGQGLQFLFEYFSETQRNKGNFPGRFSGRQFSNSRSEMNVSTLELGDSALYLCASSLGPTSSETQYFGPGTRLLVL.

This clonotype was counted a few times. The chain is built from TRBV29-1 and TRBJ2-7, with 9 bases that match TRBD2. The CDR3 covers 14 residues. From germline, CDR1 is SQVTM and CDR2 ANQGSEA. V shed 5 bases, J shed 3 bases, and the junction held 8 bases outside the gene matches. CDR3 sequence reads: CSVSETSGYYEQYF. The CDR3, as DNA: TGCAGCGTTAGTGAGACTAGCGGATACTACGAGCAGTACTTC.

The chain carries TRBV2 and TRBJ1-6, with D possibly being TRBD1 (6 bases). V was cut by 5 bases and J by 5 bases, with 13 bases left in between. The germline V gene encodes CDR1 SNHLY and CDR2 FYNNEI. CDR3 length equals 15 residues. The CDR3 region is CASSRKGGDNSPLHF. In DNA form, the CDR3 reads TGTGCCAGCAGTCGGAAGGGGGGCGATAATTCACCCCTCCACTTT.

This clonotype was seen a handful of times. This chain uses TRBV7-8 with TRBJ2-7; 9 positions match TRBD2. Looked up from germline, CDR1 is SGHVS and CDR2 is FQNEAQ. V lost 5 bases, J lost 5 bases, and 19 bases stayed unmatched. The CDR3 contains 18 residues. The DNA of the CDR3 is TGTGCCAGCAGCACCCATCCCCGGGCTAGCGGGAAGAAGAACGAGCAGTACTTC. Amino acid sequence: CASSTHPRASGKKNEQYF.

V usage is TRBV12-3 or TRBV12-4 and J usage is TRBJ2-3, with a tentative D call TRBD2 (7 bases). Between the trimmed V and J ends, which lost 2 bases and 4 bases, there was a span of 13 bases. This CDR3 has 15 amino acids. The CDR3 loop reads CASSLFGGRADTQYF. The CDR3 region has the DNA TGTGCCAGCAGTTTATTCGGGGGGCGGGCAGATACGCAGTATTTT.

This clonotype was recorded many times. V usage is TRBV28 and J usage is TRBJ1-2, with D perhaps TRBD1 (5 bases). Germline V CDR1 and CDR2: MDHEN, SYDVKM. This CDR3 comprises 12 residues. The V end lost 8 bases, the J end lost 4 bases, and 11 bases lay between the germline ends. Here the CDR3 DNA reads TGTGCCAGCGGGGGGTTGGGCTATGGCTACACCTTC. It specifies CASGGLGYGYTF.

J is TRBJ2-1 and V is TRBV24-1, with no clear D. The CDR3 consists of 13 residues. V shed 3 bases and J shed 10 bases, with 12 bases lying between them. CDR1 and CDR2 (germline): KGHDR, SFDVKD. The CDR3 is CATSDPLQAEQFF. In DNA form, the CDR3 reads TGTGCCACCAGTGATCCCCTCCAGGCGGAGCAGTTCTTC.

This clonotype was seen many times. The J gene is TRBJ2-3, the V gene TRBV7-2; the D gene is possibly TRBD2 (5 bases). Germline lookup yields CDR1 SGHTA and CDR2 FQGNSA. This CDR3 is built from 18 residues. V was shortened by 2 bases and J by 0 bases, with 18 bases between the two germline ends. The CDR3 nucleotides read TGTGCCAGCAGCTTAACCCTTGGACTCCTCCAGAGCACAGATACGCAGTATTTT. Translation gives CASSLTLGLLQSTDTQYF.

This chain links TRBV6-2 or TRBV6-3 with TRBJ2-2; the match to TRBD1 covers 10 bases. Trimming removed 0 bases from V and 8 bases from J; junction bases left unmatched: 12. The CDR3 length is 18 residues. Looked up from germline, CDR1 is MNHEY and CDR2 is SVGEGT. The CDR3, as DNA: TGTGCCAGCAGTTACTCGGCAAGGGGACAGGGGACCACGGGGGAGCTGTTTTTT. Amino acid sequence: CASSYSARGQGTTGELFF.

The CDR3 nucleotides are TGTGCCAGCAGTTACTCGAGCCGGAGCACTGAAGCTTTCTTT. Protein product: CASSYSSRSTEAFF. V usage is TRBV6-7 and J usage is TRBJ1-1, with no clear D. TRBV6-7 is known as an ORF, though its function is uncertain. Trimming stripped 0 bases from V and 4 bases from J, with 9 bases between. This CDR3 is built from 14 residues.

This clonotype has at least ten counts. V is TRBV19 and J is TRBJ1-2, with 7 bases aligning to TRBD1. The germline V gene encodes CDR1 LNHDA and CDR2 SQIVND (reference sequence). The CDR3 is 16 residues long. With V trimmed by 6 bases and J by 3 bases, 13 bases remained unmatched. The CDR3 sequence: CASSQTSAGGYYGYTF. Written as DNA, the CDR3 is TGTGCCAGTAGCCAGACCTCGGCAGGGGGGTACTATGGCTACACCTTC.

This clonotype was counted a few times. The chain couples TRBV27 to TRBJ2-7; a weak D match, TRBD1 (6 bases). Trimming removed 4 bases from V and 1 base from J, with 14 bases in between. The CDR3 extends over 15 amino acids. Germline CDR1 reads MNHEY; CDR2 reads SMNVEV (reference sequence). The CDR3 nucleotides read TGTGCCAGCAGTTGGAACAGGGTCCGTTCCTACGAGCAGTACTTC. It yields the protein CASSWNRVRSYEQYF.

This CDR3 is CASSPRGGSEAFF. The CDR3 DNA is TGTGCCAGCAGTCCCAGGGGAGGCTCTGAAGCTTTCTTT. This rearrangement joins TRBV6-1 to TRBJ1-1; the D gene is possibly TRBD1 (6 bases). V shed 5 bases and J shed 6 bases, with 13 bases lying between them. This CDR3 comprises 13 residues. The V gene's germline CDR1 is MNHNS and CDR2 SASEGT.

In this sample, this clonotype turned up a few times. The chain combines TRBV10-3 with TRBJ1-3, with 7 nucleotides matching TRBD1. The CDR3 has 16 amino acids. From germline, CDR1 is ENHRY and CDR2 SYGVKD. V gave up 3 bases and J gave up 0 bases; unmatched junction bases: 5. The CDR3 here is CAISELTGVSGNTIYF. As DNA, the CDR3 is TGTGCCATCAGTGAACTTACAGGGGTCTCTGGAAACACCATATATTTT.

This clonotype appeared a few times. The rearrangement links TRBV4-1 to TRBJ2-1; no reliable D call. The V end lost 1 base, the J end lost 3 bases, and 7 bases lay between the germline ends. Germline loops: CDR1 MGHRA, CDR2 YSYEKL. This CDR3 is 14 amino acids long. The CDR3 bases are TGCGCCAGCAGCCAAGCGCCTGACTACAATGAGCAGTTCTTC. This sequence encodes CASSQAPDYNEQFF.

This clonotype has only a few counts. The chain carries TRBV10-3 and TRBJ1-4; no definite D call. The germline V gene encodes CDR1 ENHRY and CDR2 SYGVKD. V was clipped by 0 bases and J by 11 bases, with 19 bases between them. This CDR3 has 16 residues. The chain's CDR3 is CAISESMVGVSEKLFF. The DNA for the CDR3 is TGTGCCATCAGTGAGTCCATGGTTGGGGTCAGTGAGAAACTGTTTTTT.

In this sample, this clonotype turned up a few times. This chain uses TRBV7-4 with TRBJ1-1, with D tentatively TRBD1 (5 bases). Germline CDR1 reads SGHVT; CDR2 reads SQSDAQ. This CDR3 is 15 amino acids long. V gave up 2 bases and J gave up 4 bases, with 14 bases separating them. As DNA, the CDR3 is TGTGCCAGCAGCTTATTACGGGGGTCCTTCACTGAAGCTTTCTTT. It translates to CASSLLRGSFTEAFF.

This clonotype was found a few times. V and J are TRBV5-6 and TRBJ1-5, with 9 bases identical to TRBD1. J gave up 7 bases and V 3 bases, and 5 bases lay outside the gene matches. The germline gives CDR1 SGHDT, CDR2 YYEEEE. This CDR3 comprises 14 residues. Written as DNA, the CDR3 is TGTGCCAGCAGCTCTCTCGGACAGGGGCAGCCCCAGCATTTT. Protein: CASSSLGQGQPQHF.

This clonotype was seen a handful of times. The CDR3 DNA follows: TGTGCCAGCTCACCCGGGACTGAGAAGACCTACGAGCAGTACTTC. Its translation is CASSPGTEKTYEQYF. The chain couples TRBV18 to TRBJ2-7, with D tentatively TRBD2 (6 bases). Germline CDR1 and CDR2: KGHSH and LQKENI. With 3 bases removed from V and 2 bases from J, the gap between germline ends came to 14 bases. This CDR3 is built from 15 residues.

The chain joins TRBV12-3 or TRBV12-4 to TRBJ2-6; TRBD2 might be the D (5 bases). The CDR3 runs 17 residues. Trimming took 5 bases from V and 4 from J, leaving 18 bases between them. This CDR3 is CASSKDWPTAGANVLTF. The CDR3 DNA is TGTGCCAGCAGTAAGGACTGGCCCACCGCCGGGGCCAACGTCCTGACTTTC.

This clonotype was found many times. The rearrangement uses TRBV7-8 and TRBJ2-5; either TRBD1 or TRBD2 may fit D (5 bases each). In germline, CDR1 is SGHVS, CDR2 FQNEAQ. The CDR3 consists of 17 residues. Trimming stripped 0 bases from V and 5 bases from J, with 19 bases between. CDR3 in amino acids: CASSLARGDRAFETQYF. The DNA for the CDR3 is TGTGCCAGCAGCTTAGCGCGAGGGGACCGAGCCTTCGAGACCCAGTACTTC.

The gene calls are TRBV7-2 and TRBJ2-7, with D tentatively TRBD2 (6 bases). Trimming stripped 6 bases from V and 6 bases from J, with 12 bases between. There are 12 residues in the CDR3. Germline lookup yields CDR1 SGHTA and CDR2 FQGNSA. The CDR3 DNA is TGTGCCAGCAGGGTTTCGCGGGGCGAGCAGTACTTC. Residues: CASRVSRGEQYF.

This clonotype was seen a handful of times. This chain joins TRBV19 and TRBJ2-3; 14 bases fit TRBD2. Losses at the gene ends were 4 bases for V and 3 bases for J; bases not matched to a gene: 6. The CDR3 has 17 residues. Looked up from germline, CDR1 is LNHDA and CDR2 is SQIVND (reference sequence). This CDR3 is CASSRLAGGPATDTQYF. The CDR3 DNA sequence: TGTGCCAGTAGTAGACTAGCGGGAGGGCCTGCGACAGATACGCAGTATTTT. The variable domain in full, completed from reference TRBV19 and TRBJ2-3, reads DGGITQSPKYLFRKEGQNVTLSCEQNLNHDAMYWYRQDPGQGLRLIYYSQIVNDFQKGDIAEGYSVSREKKESFPLTVTSAQKNPTAFYLCASSRLAGGPATDTQYFGPGTRLTVL.

The V gene is TRBV19, the J gene TRBJ2-1; D unclear. Germline V gene data show CDR1 as LNHDA and CDR2 as SQIVND (reference sequence). CDR3 size: 15 residues. Trimming removed 3 bases at V and 3 bases at J, with 12 bases between. This chain's CDR3 is CASSIAPLSYNEQFF. CDR3 DNA sequence: TGTGCCAGTAGTATCGCCCCCCTGAGCTACAATGAGCAGTTCTTC.